These 18 T cell receptor beta chains were sequenced from one sample in a study of human T cells and chemical hapten exposure. One entry per CDR3 protein, called by TCRdb with MiXCR from the RACE reads. The table lists tens of thousands of distinct CDR3 sequences, about 8.9% of them singletons, with 3.6% in the top ten. Described time point: pre-sensitization, week 0. The treatment: therapeutic diphenylcyclopropenone sensitization with weekly scalp DPC. Sequenced here: whole blood, sampled in connection with sensitization to the hapten diphenylcyclopropenone (DPC). The receptor set was obtained from a middle-aged woman with alopecia areata. Some clones in this sample may be carry-over from other donors' samples.

This clonotype was counted many times. The CDR3 DNA is TGCAGTGCTAGAGACCCCCGGGGGAGCTCCTACGAGCAGTACTTC. Translation gives CSARDPRGSSYEQYF. The genes are TRBV20-1 and TRBJ2-7, with TRBD2 as a possible D gene (6 bases). In germline, CDR1 is DFQATT, CDR2 SNEGSKA (reference sequence). The CDR3 covers 15 residues. The V gene lost 0 bases and the J gene lost 0 bases, with 12 bases spanning the gap.

This clonotype was seen a handful of times. The gene calls are TRBV29-1 and TRBJ2-7; 11 bases align to TRBD1. Germline values: CDR1 SQVTM, CDR2 ANQGSEA. V lost 7 bases to trimming and J lost 3 bases; unmatched junction nucleotides: 5. CDR3 length: 13 residues. CDR3 amino acids: CSGGQGVGYEQYF. The CDR3 DNA reads TGCAGCGGGGGACAGGGGGTCGGCTACGAGCAGTACTTC.

This clonotype appeared a few times. This sequence joins TRBV30 and TRBJ1-6; maybe TRBD1 (6 bases). CDR1 GTSNPN and CDR2 SVGIG come from the germline V gene (reference sequence). This CDR3 spans 13 amino acids. DNA of the CDR3: TGTGTTTGGGGACACGGAATTAATTCACCCCTCCACTTT. Its translation: CVWGHGINSPLHF.

The chain carries TRBV5-1 and TRBJ1-1; D not certain. The CDR3 runs to 12 residues. The V end was cut by 4 bases, the J end by 11 bases, with 15 bases between. Germline values: CDR1 SGHRS, CDR2 YFSETQ. The CDR3 sequence is CASSNVGQNAFF. The CDR3 DNA reads as TGCGCCAGCAGCAATGTAGGGCAGAACGCTTTCTTT.

This clonotype was observed many times. This chain links TRBV2 with TRBJ2-4, with D possibly TRBD2 on 7 matching bases. Looked up from germline, CDR1 is SNHLY and CDR2 is FYNNEI. This CDR3 has 18 amino acids. Trimming took off 0 bases at V and 0 bases at J, with 15 bases between the two ends. The CDR3 region is CASSEARGAPTAKNIQYF. The DNA for the CDR3 is TGTGCCAGCAGTGAAGCCCGGGGGGCACCCACAGCCAAAAACATTCAGTACTTC.

Many counts were recorded for this clonotype. V usage is TRBV6-5 and J usage is TRBJ1-2; maybe TRBD1 (6 bases). Germline V gives CDR1 MNHEY, CDR2 SVGAGI. Trimming shortened V by 10 bases and J by 5 bases, and 20 bases separated the two germline ends. CDR3 length equals 14 residues. The CDR3 nucleotides read TGTGCCACTACAGTTACCCTAGGGGGGTATGGCTACACCTTC. It translates to CATTVTLGGYGYTF.

This clonotype was counted ten times or more. The chain links TRBV12-3 or TRBV12-4 to TRBJ1-1; the match to TRBD1 covers 9 bases. This CDR3 has 14 residues. V lost 4 bases, J lost 2 bases, and 2 bases stayed unmatched. DNA of the CDR3: TGTGCCAGCAGTTGGACAGGGGTTAACACTGAAGCTTTCTTT. Protein sequence: CASSWTGVNTEAFF.

This clonotype was seen many times. The rearrangement links TRBV12-3 or TRBV12-4 to TRBJ2-7; D is uncertain. This CDR3 is 12 amino acids long. Trimming shortened V by 2 bases and J by 0 bases, and 2 bases separated the two germline ends. CDR3 region: CASSLTSYEQYF. Here the CDR3 DNA reads TGTGCCAGCAGTTTAACCTCCTACGAGCAGTACTTC.

This clonotype appeared many times. V is TRBV12-3 or TRBV12-4 and J is TRBJ1-4; unclear D gene. V was shortened by 3 bases and J by 12 bases, with 14 bases between the two germline ends. This CDR3 contains 13 residues. In DNA form, the CDR3 reads TGTGCCAGCAGTTTTGGGTACCGGACTGAACTGTTTTTT. Protein product: CASSFGYRTELFF.

Ten or more counts support this clonotype. The chain is built from TRBV7-2 and TRBJ2-7, with TRBD2 identical over 8 bases. Trimming removed 5 bases from V and 4 bases from J; junction bases left unmatched: 10. From germline, CDR1 is SGHTA and CDR2 FQGNSA. There are 15 residues in the CDR3. The CDR3 DNA is TGTGCCAGCAGCGTTGCGATAGCGGGGCAGTACGAGCAGTACTTC. The encoded protein is CASSVAIAGQYEQYF.

This clonotype occurred many times. The chain employs TRBV7-2 and TRBJ1-2; D is unresolved. CDR3 length equals 15 residues. Germline V CDR1 and CDR2: SGHTA, FQGNSA. Trimming took off 0 bases at V and 3 bases at J, with 11 bases between the two ends. As DNA, the CDR3 is TGTGCCAGCAGCTTAGCTAAGCCCTACTACTATGGCTACACCTTC. Its protein product is CASSLAKPYYYGYTF.

This clonotype was seen only a few times. This sequence joins TRBV5-6 and TRBJ1-2; D unclear. The V end was cut by 0 bases, the J end by 3 bases, with 9 bases between. The CDR3 spans 14 residues. Germline lookup yields CDR1 SGHDT and CDR2 YYEEEE. CDR3 sequence: CASSLAVSYYGYTF. The CDR3 bases are TGTGCCAGCAGCTTGGCCGTCAGTTACTATGGCTACACCTTC.

This chain links TRBV13 with TRBJ2-5; no clear D gene. The ends were cut back, 7 bases at V and 6 bases at J, with 18 bases in the middle. Germline assignment: CDR1 PRHDT and CDR2 FYEKMQ (reference sequence). The CDR3 length is 14 residues. DNA of the CDR3: TGTGCCAGCACCGACGGTCAGGATCAAAAGACCCAGTACTTC. Translation: CASTDGQDQKTQYF. The variable domain in full, with the rest retrieved from reference TRBV13 and TRBJ2-5, is AAGVIQSPRHLIKEKRETATLKCYPIPRHDTVYWYQQGPGQDPQFLISFYEKMQSDKGSIPDRFSAQQFSDYHSELNMSSLELGDSALYFCASTDGQDQKTQYFGPGTRLLVL.

On this clonotype: Since a much larger clone is just one base distant, this may be a read error. The chain has TRBV4-2 and TRBJ2-6; 7 nucleotides line up with TRBD1. Germline CDR1 LGHNA, CDR2 YNFKEQ. This CDR3 is built from 20 residues. CDR3 in amino acids: CASSQEGVGQPSSGANVPTF. CDR3 coding DNA: TGTGCCAGCAGCCAAGAGGGTGTGGGACAGCCAAGCTCTGGGGCCAACGTCCCGACTTTC.

CDR3 sequence (DNA): TGTGCCAGCAGCAAAGGGGCGGGGGGGCCTAGGTCCACCTACAATGAGCAGTTCTTC. Amino acid sequence: CASSKGAGGPRSTYNEQFF. This sequence joins TRBV11-2 and TRBJ2-1, with 9 bases aligning to TRBD2. This CDR3 contains 19 residues. Germline-derived CDR1 and CDR2 are SGHAT and FQNNGV. J gave up 2 bases and V 5 bases, and 16 bases lay outside the gene matches.

This clonotype was observed at least ten times. The V call is TRBV10-3, the J call TRBJ2-5, with 10 positions matching TRBD2. Losses at the gene ends were 0 bases for V and 2 bases for J; bases not matched to a gene: 6. Germline values: CDR1 ENHRY, CDR2 SYGVKD. The CDR3 length is 17 residues. The CDR3 nucleotides are TGTGCCATCAGTGAGTCGCGCCTAGCGGGGGCACAAGAGACCCAGTACTTC. This encodes CAISESRLAGAQETQYF.

The chain links TRBV5-4 to TRBJ2-7; D is uncertain. Germline V gene data show CDR1 as SGHNT and CDR2 as YYREEE (reference sequence). V was cut by 0 bases and J by 3 bases, with 13 bases left in between. CDR3 length: 15 residues. CDR3 loop: CASSLGPLPGYEQYF. The DNA of the CDR3 is TGTGCCAGCAGCTTGGGTCCCCTACCCGGCTACGAGCAGTACTTC.

The V gene is TRBV19, the J gene TRBJ2-2; 7 positions match TRBD1. Losses at the gene ends were 4 bases for V and 0 bases for J; bases not matched to a gene: 5. The V gene's germline CDR1 is LNHDA and CDR2 SQIVND (reference sequence). This CDR3 region has 16 residues. The DNA for the CDR3 is TGTGCCAGTAGTACCCCCGGGACAGCGAACACCGGGGAGCTGTTTTTT. Residues: CASSTPGTANTGELFF. The entire variable domain, with the rest obtained from reference TRBV19 and TRBJ2-2, is as follows: DGGITQSPKYLFRKEGQNVTLSCEQNLNHDAMYWYRQDPGQGLRLIYYSQIVNDFQKGDIAEGYSVSREKKESFPLTVTSAQKNPTAFYLCASSTPGTANTGELFFGEGSRLTVL.